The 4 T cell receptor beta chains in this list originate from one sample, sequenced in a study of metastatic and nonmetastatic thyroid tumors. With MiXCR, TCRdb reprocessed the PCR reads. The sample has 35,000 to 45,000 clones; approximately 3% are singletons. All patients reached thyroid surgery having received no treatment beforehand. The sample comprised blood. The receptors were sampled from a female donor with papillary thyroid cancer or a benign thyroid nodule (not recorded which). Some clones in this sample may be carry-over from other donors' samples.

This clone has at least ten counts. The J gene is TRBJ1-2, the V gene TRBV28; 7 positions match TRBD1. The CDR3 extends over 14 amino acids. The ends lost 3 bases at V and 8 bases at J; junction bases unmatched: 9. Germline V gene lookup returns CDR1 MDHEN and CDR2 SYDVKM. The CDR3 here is CASSFRGGGGGYTF. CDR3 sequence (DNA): TGTGCCAGCAGTTTTAGAGGGGGCGGGGGAGGCTACACCTTC.

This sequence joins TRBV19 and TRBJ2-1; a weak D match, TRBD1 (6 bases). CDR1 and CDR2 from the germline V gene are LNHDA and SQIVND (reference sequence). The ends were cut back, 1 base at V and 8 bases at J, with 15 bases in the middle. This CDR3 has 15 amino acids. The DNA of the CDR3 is TGTGCCAGTAGTATAGGTGGACAGAGAACAGATGAGCAGTTCTTC. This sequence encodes CASSIGGQRTDEQFF. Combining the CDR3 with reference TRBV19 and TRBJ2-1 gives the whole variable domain DGGITQSPKYLFRKEGQNVTLSCEQNLNHDAMYWYRQDPGQGLRLIYYSQIVNDFQKGDIAEGYSVSREKKESFPLTVTSAQKNPTAFYLCASSIGGQRTDEQFFGPGTRLTVL.

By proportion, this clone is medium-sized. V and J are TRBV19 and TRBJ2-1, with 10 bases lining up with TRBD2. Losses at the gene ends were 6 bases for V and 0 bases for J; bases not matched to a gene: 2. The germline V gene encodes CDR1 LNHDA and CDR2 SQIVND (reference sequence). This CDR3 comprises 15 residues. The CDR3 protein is CASSPSGSSYNEQFF. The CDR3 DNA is TGTGCCAGTAGCCCTAGCGGGAGCTCCTACAATGAGCAGTTCTTC.

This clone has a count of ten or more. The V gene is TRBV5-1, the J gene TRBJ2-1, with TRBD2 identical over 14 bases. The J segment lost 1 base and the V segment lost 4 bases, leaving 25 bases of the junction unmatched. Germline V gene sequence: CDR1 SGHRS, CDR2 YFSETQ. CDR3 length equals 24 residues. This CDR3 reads CASSPFHMPVGTSGSIRSYNEQFF. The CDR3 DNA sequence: TGCGCCAGCAGCCCGTTTCATATGCCCGTAGGGACTAGCGGGAGTATACGGTCCTACAATGAGCAGTTCTTC. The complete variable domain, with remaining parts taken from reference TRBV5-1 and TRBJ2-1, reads KAGVTQTPRYLIKTRGQQVTLSCSPISGHRSVSWYQQTPGQGLQFLFEYFSETQRNKGNFPGRFSGRQFSNSRSEMNVSTLELGDSALYLCASSPFHMPVGTSGSIRSYNEQFFGPGTRLTVL.